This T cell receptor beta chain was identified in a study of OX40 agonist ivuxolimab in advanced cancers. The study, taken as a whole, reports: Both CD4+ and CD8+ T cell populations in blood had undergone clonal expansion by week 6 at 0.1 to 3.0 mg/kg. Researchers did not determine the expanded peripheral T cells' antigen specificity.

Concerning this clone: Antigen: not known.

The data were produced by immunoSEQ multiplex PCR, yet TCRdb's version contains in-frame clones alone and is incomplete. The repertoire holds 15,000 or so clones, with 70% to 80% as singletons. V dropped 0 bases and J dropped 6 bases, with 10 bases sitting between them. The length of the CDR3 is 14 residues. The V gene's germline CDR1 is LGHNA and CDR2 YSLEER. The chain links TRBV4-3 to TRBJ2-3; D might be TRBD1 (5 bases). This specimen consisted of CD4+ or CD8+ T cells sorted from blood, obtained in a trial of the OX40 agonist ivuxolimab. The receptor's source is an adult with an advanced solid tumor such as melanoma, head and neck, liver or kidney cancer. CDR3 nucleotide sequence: TGCGCCAGCAGCCAAGATTCGTACAGGGATACGCAGTATTTT. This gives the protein CASSQDSYRDTQYF.